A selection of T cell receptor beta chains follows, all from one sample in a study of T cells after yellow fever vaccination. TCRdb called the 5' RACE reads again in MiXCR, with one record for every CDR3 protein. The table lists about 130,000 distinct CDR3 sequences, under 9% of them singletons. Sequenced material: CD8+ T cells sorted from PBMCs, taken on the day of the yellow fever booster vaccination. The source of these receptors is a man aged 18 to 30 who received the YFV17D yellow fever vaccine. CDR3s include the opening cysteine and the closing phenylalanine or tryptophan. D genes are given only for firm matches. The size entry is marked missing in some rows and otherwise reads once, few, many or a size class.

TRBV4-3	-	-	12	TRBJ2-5	TGCGCCAGCAGCCAGGATCAAAGAACCCAGTACTTC	CASSQDQRTQYF
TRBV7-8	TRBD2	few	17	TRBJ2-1	TGTGCCAGCAGCTTACTGCGGCGGGGGGGCCCGTACAATGAGCAGTTCTTC	CASSLLRRGGPYNEQFF
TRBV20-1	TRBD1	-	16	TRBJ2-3	TGCAGTGCTAAACGAACAGGGGGCGGGCTCACAGATACGCAGTATTTT	CSAKRTGGGLTDTQYF
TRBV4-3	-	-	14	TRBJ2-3	TGCGCCAGCAGGAGGAACAGTCACACAGATACGCAGTATTTT	CASRRNSHTDTQYF
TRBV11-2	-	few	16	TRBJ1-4	TGTGCCAGCAGCTCACGGCCGGGGCAGGGGAATGAAAAACTGTTTTTT	CASSSRPGQGNEKLFF
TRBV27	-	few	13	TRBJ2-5	TGTGCCAGCAGGCGGCTGGGCCTGGAGACCCAGTACTTC	CASRRLGLETQYF
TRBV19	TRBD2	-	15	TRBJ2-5	TGTGCCAGTACGACCTGGAGCGGGGGTGAAGAGACCCAGTACTTC	CASTTWSGGEETQYF
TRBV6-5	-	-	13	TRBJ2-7	TGTGCCAGCAGTTACTCGAAGGGTCTCGAGCAGTACTTC	CASSYSKGLEQYF
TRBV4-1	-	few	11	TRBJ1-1	TGCGCCAGCAGCCATAACACTGAAGCTTTCTTT	CASSHNTEAFF
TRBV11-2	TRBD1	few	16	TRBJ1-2	TGTGCCAGCAGCTTAGTGGGGGACAGGGATGACTATGGCTACACCTTC	CASSLVGDRDDYGYTF
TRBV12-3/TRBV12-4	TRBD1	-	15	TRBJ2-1	TGTGCCAGCAGCCGGGACAGGTTCTCCTACAATGAGCAGTTCTTC	CASSRDRFSYNEQFF
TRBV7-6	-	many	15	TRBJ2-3	TGTGCCAGCAGCTTAGGGTCGGGGGTTGGAGATACGCAGTATTTT	CASSLGSGVGDTQYF
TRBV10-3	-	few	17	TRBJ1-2	TGTGCCATCAGTGAGTCCTTCGGGAGGACCGTGGGCTATGGCTACACCTTC	CAISESFGRTVGYGYTF
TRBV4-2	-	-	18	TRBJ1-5	TGTGCCAGCAGCCAAGATCTGGGGGTGCTCGGTCTCGATCAGCCCCAGCATTTT	CASSQDLGVLGLDQPQHF
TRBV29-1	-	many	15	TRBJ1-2	TGCAGCGTTGAAGATCGAGCCAGTCTCATCTATGGCTACACCTTC	CSVEDRASLIYGYTF
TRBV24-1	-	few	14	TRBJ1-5	TGTGCCACCAGTGGTTTGACGGTCGCCGGGCCCCAGCATTTT	CATSGLTVAGPQHF
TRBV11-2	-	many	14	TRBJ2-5	TGTGCCAGCAGCTCAGGCGGGGGCCGGGAGACCCAGTACTTC	CASSSGGGRETQYF
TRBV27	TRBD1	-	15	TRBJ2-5	TGTGCCAGCAGTTCGGGACAGGGGGCCCAAGAGACCCAGTACTTC	CASSSGQGAQETQYF
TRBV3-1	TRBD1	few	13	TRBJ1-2	TGTGCCAGCAGCCAAGGGCAGGGGGGTGGCTACACCTTC	CASSQGQGGGYTF
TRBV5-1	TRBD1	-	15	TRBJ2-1	TGCGCCAGCAGCTTGGCCGGGACAGGGGTCGATGAGCAGTTCTTC	CASSLAGTGVDEQFF
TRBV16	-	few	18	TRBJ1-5	TGTGCCAGCAGCCAATTCCTGGGCGGGGGCAGCGGCAATCAGCCCCAGCATTTT	CASSQFLGGGSGNQPQHF
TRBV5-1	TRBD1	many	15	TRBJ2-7	TGCGCCAGCAGCGCTGGGGTAGGGGGCCCCTACGAGCAGTACTTC	CASSAGVGGPYEQYF
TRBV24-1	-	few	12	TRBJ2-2	TGTGCCACCAGTGATGACACCGGGGAGCTGTTTTTT	CATSDDTGELFF
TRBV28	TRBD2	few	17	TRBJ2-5	TGTGCCAGCAGTCTCCCGGGACTAGCGGGGACTCAAGAGACCCAGTACTTC	CASSLPGLAGTQETQYF
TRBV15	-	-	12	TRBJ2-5	TGTGCCACCAGCAGAGATGGGCAGCCCCAGTACTTC	CATSRDGQPQYF
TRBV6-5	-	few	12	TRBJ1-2	TGTGCCAGCAGTTACCCTGGACAGGGCTACACCTTC	CASSYPGQGYTF
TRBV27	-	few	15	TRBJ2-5	TGTGCCAGCAGACACCGCGACCGCTACCAAGAGACCCAGTACTTC	CASRHRDRYQETQYF